The 5 T cell receptor beta chains presented below share a single source sample, sequenced in a study of T cells after yellow fever vaccination. TCRdb reanalysed the 5' RACE reads using MiXCR and keeps one entry per CDR3 protein. The data contain a few hundred thousand distinct CDR3 sequences, 6.8% of them singletons. Sample: PBMCs, taken roughly 45 days after the first yellow fever vaccination. The source is a man younger than 35 who received the YFV17D yellow fever vaccine.

This clonotype was counted at least ten times. The rearrangement links TRBV6-2 or TRBV6-3 to TRBJ2-7, with D possibly TRBD1 on 6 matching bases. Germline V gives CDR1 MNHEY, CDR2 SVGEGT. The V and J ends lost 7 bases and 3 bases respectively, with 19 bases between them. CDR3 size: 15 residues. CDR3 coding DNA: TGTGCCAGCACCAAGTCACAGGGAATCAACTACGAGCAGTACGTC. Residues: CASTKSQGINYEQYV.

This clonotype was counted between two and nine times. This chain connects TRBV11-3 to TRBJ2-1; no firm D call. The CDR3 is 15 residues long. The V gene lost 6 bases and the J gene lost 2 bases, with 14 bases spanning the gap. The germline CDR1 and CDR2 sequences are SGHNT and YENEEA. CDR3 sequence (DNA): TGTGCCAGCAGTCATGACTTCCGCCCCTACAATGAGCAGTTCTTC. It translates to CASSHDFRPYNEQFF. Using reference TRBV11-3 and TRBJ2-1 for the parts outside the CDR3, the full variable domain is EAGVVQSPRYKIIEKKQPVAFWCNPISGHNTLYWYLQNLGQGPELLIRYENEEAVDDSQLPKDRFSAERLKGVDSTLKIQPAELGDSAVYLCASSHDFRPYNEQFFGPGTRLTVL.

V and J are TRBV4-3 and TRBJ2-1; TRBD2 aligns across 9 bases. The CDR3 loop spans 17 amino acids. V lost 4 bases and J lost 5; bases outside the gene matches: 12. Per germline, CDR1 LGHNA and CDR2 YSLEER. DNA for the CDR3: TGCGCCAGCAGCCCCACCCCTCTGGCGGGGGGGGACAATGAGCAGTTCTTC. Translating gives CASSPTPLAGGDNEQFF.

This clonotype has just a few counts. V and J are TRBV19 and TRBJ2-2; D possibly uses TRBD1 or TRBD2 (5 bases each). The germline V and J ends were trimmed by 2 bases and 6 bases, with 10 bases remaining between them. The CDR3 sequence is 14 residues long. Germline CDR1 reads LNHDA; CDR2 reads SQIVND (reference sequence). The CDR3 loop reads CASSIRGRSGELFF. The CDR3 DNA is TGTGCCAGTAGTATACGGGGCCGGTCCGGGGAGCTGTTTTTT.

This clonotype was seen a few times. The chain is built from TRBV7-2 and TRBJ1-3; no clear D gene. Trimming pared 5 bases from V and 7 bases from J, leaving 12 bases between. Germline CDR1 SGHTA, CDR2 FQGNSA. This CDR3 spans 13 amino acids. CDR3 residues: CASSQKSGNTIYF. In DNA form, the CDR3 reads TGTGCCAGCAGCCAAAAGTCCGGGAACACCATATATTTT.